Presented here are 18 T cell receptor beta chains from one specimen sequenced in a study of T-cell reconstitution after alpha-beta-depleted transplantation in children. The library targeted TCRbeta and was prepared with unique molecular identifiers. TCRdb itself ran the PCR reads through MiXCR, one entry per CDR3 protein. The data show 500,000 to 650,000 distinct CDR3 sequences, about 10% seen once. Here the sequenced sample was PBMCs, mostly from graft donor cells, taken 180 days after TCRalphabeta/CD19-depleted stem cell transplant. The receptor source for this set is a female patient between 2 and 15 years old who had a stem cell transplant for aplastic anemia, so the T cells may come from the graft donor.

This clonotype came up once. V gene TRBV12-3 or TRBV12-4 combines with J gene TRBJ2-1; TRBD2 matches 14 bases. The CDR3 has 18 residues. Trimming took 2 bases from V and 5 from J; bases not matched to a gene: 8. CDR3 loop: CASSLRLAGGPADNEQFF. CDR3 DNA sequence: TGTGCCAGCAGTTTACGACTAGCGGGAGGGCCAGCGGACAATGAGCAGTTCTTC.

The gene calls are TRBV6-5 and TRBJ2-1; D is perhaps TRBD2 (6 bases). The V end was cut by 4 bases, the J end by 4 bases, with 14 bases between. The CDR3 is 15 amino acids. Germline V gives CDR1 MNHEY, CDR2 SVGAGI. The CDR3 protein is CASSFLTRFYNEQFF. CDR3 bases: TGTGCCAGCAGTTTCCTGACTAGGTTTTACAATGAGCAGTTCTTC.

Ten or more counts support this clonotype. The chain couples TRBV5-1 to TRBJ1-3; D unclear. From germline, CDR1 is SGHRS and CDR2 YFSETQ. The ends were cut back, 4 bases at V and 0 bases at J, with 14 bases in the middle. This CDR3 spans 16 amino acids. CDR3 amino acids: CASSVTTGYSGNTIYF. CDR3 nucleotides: TGCGCCAGCAGCGTGACCACGGGCTACTCTGGAAACACCATATATTTT.

The chain links TRBV18 to TRBJ2-6; no clear D gene. The V end lost 0 bases, the J end lost 0 bases, and 6 bases lay between the germline ends. Germline CDR1 and CDR2: KGHSH and LQKENI. CDR3 size: 16 residues. In DNA, the CDR3 is TGTGCCAGCTCACCACCTTTGTACTCTGGGGCCAACGTCCTGACTTTC. Translated: CASSPPLYSGANVLTF.

The table lists this clonotype with a few counts. The CDR3 DNA sequence: TGCGCCAGCAGCTTTGGGGACGCCGGGGGGTACACCGGGGAGCTGTTTTTT. It translates to CASSFGDAGGYTGELFF. This chain connects TRBV5-1 to TRBJ2-2; 7 bases line up with TRBD2. With V trimmed by 2 bases and J by 3 bases, 10 bases remained unmatched. The CDR3 sequence is 17 residues long. Germline loops: CDR1 SGHRS, CDR2 YFSETQ. The complete variable domain, with remaining parts taken from reference TRBV5-1 and TRBJ2-2, reads KAGVTQTPRYLIKTRGQQVTLSCSPISGHRSVSWYQQTPGQGLQFLFEYFSETQRNKGNFPGRFSGRQFSNSRSEMNVSTLELGDSALYLCASSFGDAGGYTGELFFGEGSRLTVL.

The rearrangement joins TRBV7-2 to TRBJ1-2, with D possibly being TRBD1 (6 bases). The CDR3 runs 15 residues. The germline V gene encodes CDR1 SGHTA and CDR2 FQGNSA. The V and J ends lost 8 bases and 5 bases respectively, with 21 bases between them. Written as DNA, the CDR3 is TGTGCCAGCGGATGGAAAATAGGGGGGCCTTATGGCTACACCTTC. Translation gives CASGWKIGGPYGYTF.

This sequence joins TRBV2 and TRBJ2-5, with TRBD2 matching over 12 bases. The ends lost 6 bases at V and 4 bases at J; junction bases unmatched: 12. The germline V gene encodes CDR1 SNHLY and CDR2 FYNNEI. The CDR3 covers 17 residues. The CDR3 region has the DNA TGTGCCAGCAGGAAAAGGACTAGCGGGATGGTTGGAGAGACCCAGTACTTC. Translating it yields CASRKRTSGMVGETQYF.

This clonotype was observed a few times. CDR3 in amino acids: CAWLSRSLYNEQFF. CDR3 nucleotide sequence: TGTGCCTGGCTTAGCCGGTCGCTCTACAATGAGCAGTTCTTC. The J gene is TRBJ2-1, the V gene TRBV30; D is unresolved. Germline values: CDR1 GTSNPN, CDR2 SVGIG (reference sequence). CDR3 length: 14 amino acids. Trimming stripped 5 bases from V and 3 bases from J, with 14 bases between.

This chain joins TRBV20-1 and TRBJ1-5; D is possibly TRBD1 (6 bases). The CDR3 extends over 18 amino acids. V was shortened by 5 bases and J by 0 bases, with 23 bases between the two germline ends. Germline CDR1 is DFQATT and CDR2 is SNEGSKA (reference sequence). CDR3 in amino acids: CSAPDLGGGDLSNQPQHF. The CDR3 bases are TGCAGTGCTCCAGATCTGGGGGGCGGTGACCTTAGCAATCAGCCCCAGCATTTT.

In this sample, this clonotype turned up a few times. The chain is built from TRBV11-3 and TRBJ2-1; the match to TRBD2 covers 7 bases. Germline loops: CDR1 SGHNT, CDR2 YENEEA. The CDR3 is 14 residues long. V lost 6 bases, J lost 3 bases, and 5 bases stayed unmatched. The CDR3 DNA is TGTGCCAGCAGTCCTGGGACTAACTACAATGAGCAGTTCTTC. It is translated as CASSPGTNYNEQFF.

This clonotype came up a few times. The rearrangement joins TRBV5-1 to TRBJ2-3; tentative D call: TRBD2 (7 bases). In germline, CDR1 is SGHRS, CDR2 YFSETQ. Trimming pared 6 bases from V and 0 bases from J, leaving 14 bases between. There are 15 residues in the CDR3. The CDR3 coding sequence is TGCGCCAGCACCTGGGGGGGCCCGAGCACAGATACGCAGTATTTT. This codes for CASTWGGPSTDTQYF.

The V call is TRBV10-3, the J call TRBJ1-3; D gene ambiguous. In germline, CDR1 is ENHRY, CDR2 SYGVKD. Trimming removed 4 bases from V and 0 bases from J, with 1 base in between. This CDR3 is 12 amino acids long. The CDR3 region is CAISVSGNTIYF. DNA for the CDR3: TGTGCCATCAGTGTCTCTGGAAACACCATATATTTT.

This clonotype occurred many times. This sequence joins TRBV20-1 and TRBJ2-7; D possibly corresponds to TRBD2 (6 bases). The V gene lost 5 bases and the J gene lost 7 bases, with 15 bases spanning the gap. Germline V lookup: CDR1 DFQATT, CDR2 SNEGSKA (reference sequence). CDR3 length: 12 residues. The CDR3 DNA reads as TGCAGTGCTCGCTACACCGCGGGGGAGCAGTACTTC. Residues: CSARYTAGEQYF.

V and J are TRBV19 and TRBJ1-5; unclear D gene. V lost 5 bases, J lost 7 bases, and 9 bases lay in between. The CDR3 has 12 residues. Germline V gene sequence: CDR1 LNHDA, CDR2 SQIVND (reference sequence). As DNA, the CDR3 is TGTGCCAGTAGTTCCCACGGGCAGCCCCAGCATTTT. This encodes CASSSHGQPQHF.

This clonotype was recorded many times. This chain uses TRBV24-1 with TRBJ2-1; TRBD2 is a possible D gene (5 bases). Trimming cost V 0 bases and J 12 bases, with 14 bases left between them. This CDR3 has 14 amino acids. Germline loops: CDR1 KGHDR, CDR2 SFDVKD. CDR3 coding DNA: TGTGCCACCAGTGATTTGCTAGGGAGTTCCCGGCAGTTCTTC. Protein sequence: CATSDLLGSSRQFF.

In its sample, this clonotype was seen a few times. This rearrangement joins TRBV28 to TRBJ1-1; D possibly corresponds to TRBD1 (5 bases). This CDR3 has 14 residues. V gave up 7 bases and J gave up 1 base, with 13 bases separating them. Germline V CDR1 and CDR2: MDHEN, SYDVKM. The CDR3 loop is CASTPGVPNTEAFF. CDR3 coding DNA: TGTGCCAGCACCCCGGGGGTACCGAACACTGAAGCTTTCTTT.

This clonotype showed up just a few times. This sequence joins TRBV20-1 and TRBJ1-6; a weak D match, TRBD1 (6 bases). This CDR3 is 11 amino acids long. V was pared by 0 bases and J by 17 bases, with 11 bases between. Germline V gene lookup returns CDR1 DFQATT and CDR2 SNEGSKA (reference sequence). Here the CDR3 DNA reads TGCAGTGCTAGAGAACAGGGTCCCATCCACTTT. Its translation is CSAREQGPIHF.

This clonotype was counted ten times or more. V usage is TRBV7-2 and J usage is TRBJ1-1; TRBD1 aligns across 7 bases. CDR1 SGHTA and CDR2 FQGNSA come from the germline V gene. The CDR3 extends over 15 amino acids. With 5 bases clipped from V and 1 base from J, the junction kept 7 bases outside the gene matches. The CDR3 here is CASSPDRVRNTEAFF. In nucleotides, the CDR3 is TGTGCCAGCAGCCCAGACAGGGTGAGGAACACTGAAGCTTTCTTT.